A selection of T cell receptor beta chains follows, all from one sample in a study of a mutant IDH1 vaccine in newly diagnosed glioma. No antigen has been assigned to these receptors. The table came from immunoSEQ multiplex PCR; TCRdb's copy has only in-frame clones and leaves some out. The profile shows approximately 110,000 clones, about nine tenths of them singletons. The material sequenced was PBMCs, taken from a glioma patient whose treatment included an IDH1 peptide vaccine. The receptors were sampled from a woman aged 50 to 60 with glioma. The CDR3 runs from the conserved cysteine through the conserved F or W. Fields, in order: D gene, J gene, clone size, V gene, CDR3 protein, CDR3 DNA. D genes are given only for firm matches. The size field is filled for only some rows; it gives once, few, many or a size class.

TRBD1,TRBJ2-3,.,TRBV9,CASSTRTGGGTDTQYF,TGTGCCAGCAGCACCCGGACAGGGGGCGGCACAGATACGCAGTATTTT
.,TRBJ2-1,.,TRBV5-1,CASSLTWNEQFF,TGCGCCAGCAGCTTGACCTGGAATGAGCAGTTCTTC
TRBD1,TRBJ2-1,.,TRBV30,CAWSVMGQGRDEQFF,TGTGCCTGGAGTGTAATGGGACAGGGACGCGATGAGCAGTTCTTC
.,TRBJ1-5,.,TRBV2,CASSEEGVGNQPQHF,TGTGCCAGCAGTGAAGAGGGGGTGGGCAATCAGCCCCAGCATTTT
.,TRBJ2-2,.,TRBV5-1,CASSLAGPPGELFF,TGCGCCAGCAGCTTGGCGGGGCCTCCCGGGGAGCTGTTTTTT
.,TRBJ2-2,.,TRBV5-4,CASTRGRVNTGELFF,TGTGCCAGCACCAGGGGAAGGGTAAACACCGGGGAGCTGTTTTTT
TRBD1,TRBJ1-4,.,TRBV7-9,CASSSGAGGEKLFF,TGTGCCAGCAGCTCTGGGGCAGGGGGCGAAAAACTGTTTTTT
TRBD1,TRBJ2-1,.,TRBV11-1,CASSFSGTGYNEQFF,TGTGCCAGCAGCTTTTCCGGGACAGGGTACAATGAGCAGTTCTTC
.,TRBJ2-5,.,TRBV7-9,CASSPDRIGETQYF,TGTGCCAGCAGCCCAGATCGGATTGGAGAGACCCAGTACTTC
.,TRBJ2-5,.,TRBV2,CASSGTQTIQTQYF,TGTGCCAGCAGTGGGACTCAAACCATACAGACCCAGTACTTC
.,TRBJ2-7,.,TRBV9,CASSVGSSDYEQYF,TGTGCCAGCAGCGTAGGGAGTAGCGACTACGAGCAGTACTTC
.,TRBJ2-7,.,TRBV28,CASSLGVPYEQYF,TGTGCCAGCAGTTTAGGGGTCCCGTACGAGCAGTACTTC
TRBD1,TRBJ1-2,.,TRBV28,CASSDRQGQIYGYTF,TGTGCCAGCAGTGACCGACAGGGGCAAATCTATGGCTACACCTTC
.,TRBJ1-5,.,TRBV19,CASSAVRGVSQPQHF,TGTGCCAGTAGTGCTGTGAGAGGGGTCAGTCAGCCCCAGCATTTT
TRBD2,TRBJ2-1,.,TRBV27,CASSKLAGSYNEQFF,TGTGCCAGCAGCAAACTAGCGGGAAGCTACAATGAGCAGTTCTTC
.,TRBJ2-7,.,TRBV2,CASKRDGYEQYF,TGTGCCAGCAAAAGGGACGGCTACGAGCAGTACTTC
.,TRBJ2-7,.,TRBV20-1,CSARDGAGKYF,TGCAGTGCTAGAGATGGAGCAGGTAAGTACTTC
.,TRBJ2-3,.,TRBV7-8,CASSRLEMSTDTQYF,TGTGCCAGCAGCCGCCTGGAGATGAGCACAGATACGCAGTATTTT
TRBD2,TRBJ2-7,.,TRBV27,CASSLLAGAYYEQYF,TGTGCCAGCAGCTTACTAGCGGGCGCCTACTACGAGCAGTACTTC
.,TRBJ2-2,.,TRBV7-9,CASRGGPGELFF,TGTGCCAGCAGGGGGGGACCCGGGGAGCTGTTTTTT
.,TRBJ1-4,.,TRBV2,CASSDTGSNEKLFF,TGTGCCAGCAGTGACACAGGGAGTAATGAAAAACTGTTTTTT
.,TRBJ2-7,.,TRBV6-6,CASSYSPASSYEQYF,TGTGCCAGCAGTTACTCCCCGGCGAGCTCCTACGAGCAGTACTTC
TRBD1,TRBJ1-2,.,TRBV6-6,CASSYPPGTGTGYTF,TGTGCCAGCAGTTACCCCCCCGGGACAGGGACGGGCTACACCTTC
.,TRBJ2-2,few,TRBV30,CAWSGTAAGFELFF,TGTGCCTGGAGTGGGACTGCCGCCGGTTTCGAGCTGTTTTTT
TRBD2,TRBJ2-5,.,TRBV25-1,CASSEDVAGRVETQYF,TGTGCCAGCAGTGAGGATGTAGCGGGACGGGTAGAGACCCAGTACTTC
.,TRBJ2-4,.,TRBV19,CASSMAGATLNIQYF,TGTGCCAGTAGTATGGCAGGGGCTACCCTGAACATTCAGTACTTC
.,TRBJ1-1,few,TRBV7-3,CASSLTPQENTEAFF,TGTGCCAGCAGCCTGACACCACAGGAAAACACTGAAGCTTTCTTT
.,TRBJ2-7,.,TRBV7-3,CASSLGVGNSYEQYF,TGTGCCAGCAGCTTAGGTGTGGGGAACTCCTACGAGCAGTACTTC
.,TRBJ2-7,.,TRBV9,CASSAIGLPYEQYF,TGTGCCAGCAGCGCCATCGGACTGCCCTACGAGCAGTACTTC
.,TRBJ2-7,.,TRBV27,CASSSPSRSYEQYF,TGTGCCAGCAGTTCTCCTTCTCGGTCCTACGAGCAGTACTTC
TRBD2,TRBJ2-5,once,TRBV7-3,CASSLTHLAGQETQYF,TGTGCCAGCAGCTTAACCCATCTAGCGGGGCAAGAGACCCAGTACTTC
TRBD2,TRBJ2-7,.,TRBV27,CASSLGLAGVGSYEQYF,TGTGCCAGCAGTCTCGGACTAGCGGGAGTAGGCTCCTACGAGCAGTACTTC
TRBD2,TRBJ2-2,.,TRBV19,CASSLTSVEELFF,TGTGCCAGTAGTCTTACTAGCGTGGAGGAGCTGTTTTTT
.,TRBJ1-1,once,TRBV5-1,CASSLRLNTEAFF,TGCGCCAGCAGCTTGAGGCTGAACACTGAAGCTTTCTTT
.,TRBJ1-1,.,TRBV23-1,CASRVGGLMNTEAFF,TGCGCCAGCAGGGTCGGGGGTCTTATGAACACTGAAGCTTTCTTT
.,TRBJ2-1,.,TRBV9,CASSVQLAPYNEQFF,TGTGCCAGCAGCGTACAACTAGCCCCCTACAATGAGCAGTTCTTC
.,TRBJ2-7,.,TRBV4-2,CASSPLGPAGYEQYF,TGTGCCAGCAGCCCCCTCGGCCCCGCGGGGTACGAGCAGTACTTC
.,TRBJ2-7,.,TRBV6-5,CASSQGSWDEQYF,TGTGCCAGCAGTCAGGGGAGCTGGGACGAGCAGTACTTC
.,TRBJ1-5,.,TRBV6-6,CASRDSWDQPQHF,TGTGCCAGCAGAGACAGCTGGGATCAGCCCCAGCATTTT
.,TRBJ2-3,once,TRBV5-1,CASSLGEADTQYF,TGCGCCAGCAGCTTGGGGGAGGCAGATACGCAGTATTTT
.,TRBJ1-5,.,TRBV27,CASSLVRGANQPQHF,TGTGCCAGCAGTTTGGTGAGGGGGGCCAATCAGCCCCAGCATTTT
.,TRBJ2-3,.,TRBV5-1,CASSLGPSTDTQYF,TGCGCCAGCAGCTTGGGGCCAAGCACAGATACGCAGTATTTT
.,TRBJ2-6,.,TRBV6-1,CASSGGAGKFGANVLTF,TGTGCCAGCAGTGGTGGGGCAGGGAAGTTTGGGGCCAACGTCCTGACTTTC
.,TRBJ2-2,.,TRBV30,CAWSGTPGTGELFF,TGTGCCTGGAGCGGGACTCCGGGGACCGGGGAGCTGTTTTTT
.,TRBJ1-5,.,TRBV28,CASSLKRRTVFNQPQHF,TGTGCCAGCAGTTTAAAACGGAGGACAGTCTTCAATCAGCCCCAGCATTTT
.,TRBJ2-2,.,TRBV13,CASSLGGADTGELFF,TGTGCCAGCAGCTTAGGGGGCGCAGATACCGGGGAGCTGTTTTTT
.,TRBJ1-3,.,TRBV5-1,CASSLGAATGNTIYF,TGCGCCAGCAGCTTGGGGGCAGCAACTGGAAACACCATATATTTT
TRBD1,TRBJ1-1,.,TRBV5-1,CASGDSLNTEAFF,TGCGCCAGCGGGGACAGCTTGAACACTGAAGCTTTCTTT
TRBD1,TRBJ1-2,.,TRBV6-5,CASSPGGGGYTF,TGTGCCAGCAGTCCAGGGGGGGGTGGCTACACCTTC
.,TRBJ2-1,.,TRBV28,CASRLDTSSYNEQFF,TGTGCCAGCAGGTTAGATACCAGCTCCTACAATGAGCAGTTCTTC
.,TRBJ2-5,.,TRBV5-4,CASSLGGDRETQYF,TGTGCCAGCAGCTTAGGGGGAGATCGAGAGACCCAGTACTTC
TRBD2,TRBJ2-1,.,TRBV28,CASSIAGDYNEQFF,TGTGCCAGCAGTATAGCGGGAGACTACAATGAGCAGTTCTTC
TRBD2,TRBJ2-3,.,TRBV9,CASSVAGGAFDTQYF,TGTGCCAGCAGCGTAGCGGGAGGAGCCTTTGATACGCAGTATTTT
TRBD1,TRBJ1-4,.,TRBV28,CASSSGDRKEKLFF,TGTGCCAGCAGTTCCGGGGACAGGAAGGAAAAACTGTTTTTT
TRBD2,TRBJ2-3,once,TRBV27,CASSPRLAGGLDTQYF,TGTGCCAGCAGTCCGAGACTAGCGGGAGGTCTAGATACGCAGTATTTT
.,TRBJ2-7,.,TRBV19,CASSMGNDEQYF,TGTGCCAGTAGTATGGGCAACGACGAGCAGTACTTC
.,TRBJ2-2,.,TRBV9,CASSTSHLARGNTGELFF,TGTGCCAGCAGCACCTCCCACCTAGCGAGGGGCAACACCGGGGAGCTGTTTTTT